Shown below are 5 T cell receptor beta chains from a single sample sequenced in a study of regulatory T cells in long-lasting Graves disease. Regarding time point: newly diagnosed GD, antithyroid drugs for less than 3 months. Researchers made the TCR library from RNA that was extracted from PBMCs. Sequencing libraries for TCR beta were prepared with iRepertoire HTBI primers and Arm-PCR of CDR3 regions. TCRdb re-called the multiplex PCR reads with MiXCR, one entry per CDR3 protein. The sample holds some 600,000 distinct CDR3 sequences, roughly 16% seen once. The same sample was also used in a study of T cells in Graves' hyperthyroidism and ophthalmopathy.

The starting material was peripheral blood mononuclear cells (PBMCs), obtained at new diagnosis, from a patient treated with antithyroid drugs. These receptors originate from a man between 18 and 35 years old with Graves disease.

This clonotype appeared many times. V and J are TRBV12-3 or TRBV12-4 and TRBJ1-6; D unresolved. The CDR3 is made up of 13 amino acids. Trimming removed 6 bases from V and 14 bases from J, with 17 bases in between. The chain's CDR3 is CASSREEGSALHF. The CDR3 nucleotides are TGTGCCAGCAGCAGAGAGGAGGGTTCGGCCCTCCACTTT.

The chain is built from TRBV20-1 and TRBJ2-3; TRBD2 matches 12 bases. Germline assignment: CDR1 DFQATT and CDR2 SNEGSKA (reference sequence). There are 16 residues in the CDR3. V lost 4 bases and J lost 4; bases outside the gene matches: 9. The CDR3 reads CSATTTSGRGSDTQYF. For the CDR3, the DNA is TGCAGTGCTACTACGACTAGCGGGAGAGGGTCAGATACGCAGTATTTT.

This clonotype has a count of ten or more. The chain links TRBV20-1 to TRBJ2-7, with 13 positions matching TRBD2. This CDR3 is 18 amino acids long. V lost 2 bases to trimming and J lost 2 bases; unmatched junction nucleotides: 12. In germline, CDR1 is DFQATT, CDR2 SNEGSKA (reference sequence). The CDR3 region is CSARPRLAGGPNAYEQYF. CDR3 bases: TGCAGTGCTAGACCCCGACTAGCGGGAGGACCGAACGCCTACGAGCAGTACTTC.

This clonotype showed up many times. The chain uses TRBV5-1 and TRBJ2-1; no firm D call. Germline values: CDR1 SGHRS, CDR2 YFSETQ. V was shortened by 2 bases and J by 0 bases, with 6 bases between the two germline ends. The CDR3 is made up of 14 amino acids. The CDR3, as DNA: TGCGCCAGCAGCTTCGCGAGCTCCTACAATGAGCAGTTCTTC. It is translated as CASSFASSYNEQFF.

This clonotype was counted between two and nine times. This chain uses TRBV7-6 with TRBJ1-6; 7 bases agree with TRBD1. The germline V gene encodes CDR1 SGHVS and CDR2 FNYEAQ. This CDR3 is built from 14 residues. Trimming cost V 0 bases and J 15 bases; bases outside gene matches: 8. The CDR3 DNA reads TGTGCCAGCAGCTTAGCCGGACAGGCCCCTATCCTCCACTTT. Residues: CASSLAGQAPILHF.